These 3 T cell receptor beta chains originate from one sample sequenced in a study of T cell responses to AZD1222 COVID-19 vaccine. Profiling relied on immunoSEQ multiplex PCR, and the TCRdb table lists in-frame clones only, not all of them. There are 85,000 to 130,000 clones in the sample; approximately 89% occur only once, and under 20% lies in the top ten. Sequenced here: peripheral blood, sampled on day 0 of AZD1222 vaccination. The receptors derive from an adult in good health.

The chain combines TRBV6-1 with TRBJ2-5, with TRBD1 matching 7 bases. V shed 1 base, J shed 5 bases, and the junction held 4 bases outside the gene matches. Per germline, CDR1 MNHNS and CDR2 SASEGT. The CDR3 is 14 amino acids. The CDR3 nucleotides read TGTGCCAGCAGTGAAGAGGGGGCCAGGGAGACCCAGTACTTC. This encodes CASSEEGARETQYF.

A single count supports this clone. The chain carries TRBV29-1 and TRBJ1-1; D gene unclear. This CDR3 region has 13 residues. Trimming stripped 2 bases from V and 6 bases from J, with 13 bases between. Germline V gives CDR1 SQVTM, CDR2 ANQGSEA. The CDR3: CSVERLLDPEAFF. DNA of the CDR3: TGCAGCGTTGAAAGGCTTTTGGACCCTGAAGCTTTCTTT.

The chain links TRBV7-6 to TRBJ1-1, with D possibly matching TRBD1 (6 bases). Per the germline V gene, CDR1 is SGHVS and CDR2 is FNYEAQ. V lost 5 bases and J 0 bases, leaving 19 bases between the germline ends. CDR3 size: 17 residues. The CDR3 DNA sequence: TGTGCCAGCAGCGCCACCGCCGGGACAAAGGTGAACACTGAAGCTTTCTTT. Residues: CASSATAGTKVNTEAFF.